This T cell receptor (beta chain) was recovered during a study of beta chain features in type 1 diabetes. The study's findings and limits: Moderately but significantly shorter TCRB CDR3s were found in Type 1 diabetes patients in all four CD4+ subsets.

The sequenced template was cDNA made from the entire isolated RNA. Clones were read by immunoSEQ multiplex PCR, and TCRdb kept only the in-frame ones, dropping some. The sample has some 190,000 clones, 6.5% to 9.5% seen once. This clone occurred a few times. Its antigen is not known. Per germline, CDR1 SEHNR and CDR2 FQNEAQ (reference sequence). CDR3 size: 13 residues. Trimming left V 6 bases short and J 1 base short, with 9 bases between. This TCR was sampled from a woman in her thirties or forties with type 1 diabetes. Sequencing used central memory CD4+ T cells from blood. The genes are TRBV7-9 and TRBJ1-1, with D possibly matching TRBD1 (5 bases). CDR3 amino acids: CASRPDRNTEAFF. The CDR3 DNA reads as TGTGCCAGCAGGCCCGACAGGAACACTGAAGCTTTCTTT.